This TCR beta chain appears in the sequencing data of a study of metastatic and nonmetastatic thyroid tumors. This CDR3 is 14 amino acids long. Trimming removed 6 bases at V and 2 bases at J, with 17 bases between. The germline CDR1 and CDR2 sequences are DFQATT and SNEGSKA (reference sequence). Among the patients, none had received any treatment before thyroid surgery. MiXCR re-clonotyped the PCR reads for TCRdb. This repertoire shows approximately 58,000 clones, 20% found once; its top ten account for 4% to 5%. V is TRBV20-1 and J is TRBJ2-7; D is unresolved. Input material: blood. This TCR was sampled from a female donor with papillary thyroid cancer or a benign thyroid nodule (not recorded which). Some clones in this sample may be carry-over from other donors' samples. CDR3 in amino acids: CSATTPQLAYEQYF. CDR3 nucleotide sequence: TGCAGTGCCACCACCCCACAGCTAGCCTACGAGCAGTACTTC.